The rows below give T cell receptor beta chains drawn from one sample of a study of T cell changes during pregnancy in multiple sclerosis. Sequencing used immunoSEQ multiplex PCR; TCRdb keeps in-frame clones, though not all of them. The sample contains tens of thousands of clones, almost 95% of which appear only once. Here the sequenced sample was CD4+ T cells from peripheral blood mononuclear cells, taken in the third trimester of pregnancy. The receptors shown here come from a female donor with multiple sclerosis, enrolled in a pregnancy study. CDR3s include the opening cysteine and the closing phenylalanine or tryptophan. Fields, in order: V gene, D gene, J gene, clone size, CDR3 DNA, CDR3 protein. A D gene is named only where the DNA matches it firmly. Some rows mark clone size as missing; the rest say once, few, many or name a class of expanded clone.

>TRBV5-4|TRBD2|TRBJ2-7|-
TGTGCCAGCCCTGAGGGAGCTAGCGGGAGTGTGAGCGAGCAGTACTTC
CASPEGASGSVSEQYF
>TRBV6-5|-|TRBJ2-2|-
TGTGCCAGCAGCTCCGGGACAAACACCGGGGAGCTGTTTTTT
CASSSGTNTGELFF
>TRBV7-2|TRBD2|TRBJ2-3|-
TGTGCCAGCAGCCCCGGCGGGAGTACGGGTACGCAGTATTTT
CASSPGGSTGTQYF
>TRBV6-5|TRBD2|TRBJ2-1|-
TGTGCCAGCAGTTACTGGGGGACTACAAGGTTTAATGAGCAGTTCTTC
CASSYWGTTRFNEQFF
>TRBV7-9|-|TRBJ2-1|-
TGTGCCAGCAGCTTAAGCGAGCAGTTCTTC
CASSLSEQFF
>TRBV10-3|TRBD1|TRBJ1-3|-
TGTGCCATCAGTGACTCCGGGACAGGGACTGGAAACACCATATATTTT
CAISDSGTGTGNTIYF
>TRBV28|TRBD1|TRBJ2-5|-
TGTACCAGCAGTTTGCAGGGGACAGGGCTTAGAGAGACCCAGTACTTC
CTSSLQGTGLRETQYF
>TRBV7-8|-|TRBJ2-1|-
TGTGCCAGCAGATCAGGAGGGCGGACCCACTCCTACAATGAGCAGTTCTTC
CASRSGGRTHSYNEQFF
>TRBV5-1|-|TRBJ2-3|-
TGCGCCAGCAGCTTGGGGCCCCAACAGGGGAGGTCGCAGTATTTT
CASSLGPQQGRSQYF
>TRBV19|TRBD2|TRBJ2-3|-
TGTGCCAGTAGTATACGACTAGCGGGCAGCACAGATACGCAGTATTTT
CASSIRLAGSTDTQYF
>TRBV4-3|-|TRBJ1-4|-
TGCGCCAGCAGCCAGGGCCTCGGGAAACTTGAAAAACTGTTTTTT
CASSQGLGKLEKLFF
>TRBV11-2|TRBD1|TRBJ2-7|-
TGTGCCAGCAGCCCAGACAGGGTTTCCTACGAGCAGTACTTC
CASSPDRVSYEQYF
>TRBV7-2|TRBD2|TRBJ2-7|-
TGTGCCAGCAGCTTTCCGGGACTAGCGGGAACCTACGAGCAGTACTTC
CASSFPGLAGTYEQYF
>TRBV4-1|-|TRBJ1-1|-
TGCGCCAGCAGCCAAGGGACAGTCTACACTGAAGCTTTCTTT
CASSQGTVYTEAFF
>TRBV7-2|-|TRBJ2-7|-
TGTGCCAGCAGCGCGGGACGGGGCGCGAGCTACGAGCAGTACTTC
CASSAGRGASYEQYF
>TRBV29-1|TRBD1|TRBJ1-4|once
TGCAGCGTTAGGGACAGGGTAGTCGAAAAACTGTTTTTT
CSVRDRVVEKLFF
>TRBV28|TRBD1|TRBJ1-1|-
TGTGCCAGCAGTTTACCGACAGGGTTGAACACTGAAGCTTTCTTT
CASSLPTGLNTEAFF
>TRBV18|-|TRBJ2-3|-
TGTGCCAGCTCACGTGAGGATACGCAGTATTTT
CASSREDTQYF
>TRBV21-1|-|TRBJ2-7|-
TGTGCCAGCAGCAAAGGGGGGACTAGCGGGCCGAGCTTC
CASSKGGTSGPSF
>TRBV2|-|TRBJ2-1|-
TGTGCCAGCAGTGAATGGAGCGGGTACAATGAGCAGTTCTTC
CASSEWSGYNEQFF
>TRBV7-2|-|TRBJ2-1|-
TGTGCCAGCAGCTTAGCTAGCGCCCACTACAATGAGCAGTTCTTC
CASSLASAHYNEQFF
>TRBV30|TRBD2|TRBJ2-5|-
TGTGCCTGGAGTGTACTGGACGTCGGGGGGGAGACCCAGTACTTC
CAWSVLDVGGETQYF
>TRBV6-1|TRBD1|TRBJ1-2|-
TGTGCCAGCAGGCAGACAGGGCCCAATGGCTACACCTTC
CASRQTGPNGYTF
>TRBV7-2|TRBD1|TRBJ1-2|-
TGTGCCAGCAGCTCACGGACAGGGTGGCACTATGGCTACACCTTC
CASSSRTGWHYGYTF
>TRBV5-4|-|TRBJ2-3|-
TGTGCCAGCAGCTCAGGGGGCACAGATACGCAGTATTTT
CASSSGGTDTQYF
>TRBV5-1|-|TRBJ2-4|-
TGCGCCAGCAGCTTGGACCCCCAACCCGCCAGGGCCAAAAACATTCAGTACTTC
CASSLDPQPARAKNIQYF
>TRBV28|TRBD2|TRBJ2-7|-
TGTGCCAGCATGCCGGGACTAGCAACTCCCGGGCAGTACTTC
CASMPGLATPGQYF
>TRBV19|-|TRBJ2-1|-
TGTGCCAGTAGTACCTCAAACGACGGGAGCTCCTACAATGAGCAGTTCTTC
CASSTSNDGSSYNEQFF
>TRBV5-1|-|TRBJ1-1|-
TGCGCCAGCAGCTTGGAGTGGAGACACACTGAAGCTTTCTTT
CASSLEWRHTEAFF
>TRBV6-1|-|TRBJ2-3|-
TGTGCCAGCACGTCGACAGCGACCACAGATACGCAGTATTTT
CASTSTATTDTQYF
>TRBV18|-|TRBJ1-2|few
TGTGCCAGCTCACCACCGAACACGAACTATGGCTACACCTTC
CASSPPNTNYGYTF
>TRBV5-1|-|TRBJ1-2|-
TGCGCCAGCAGCTTGATGGGGCATTTGGGCATTCTCTATGGCTACACCTTC
CASSLMGHLGILYGYTF
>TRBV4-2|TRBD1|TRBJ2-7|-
TGTGCCAGCAGCCAAGAAGGGGGCTTTAGCTCCTACGAGCAGTACTTC
CASSQEGGFSSYEQYF
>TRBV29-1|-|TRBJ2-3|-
TGCAGCGTTGAAAAACGGGAGAACACAGATACGCAGTATTTT
CSVEKRENTDTQYF
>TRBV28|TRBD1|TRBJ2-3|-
TGTGCCAGCAGTTCAGCGGACAGGGATTTAGATACGCAGTATTTT
CASSSADRDLDTQYF
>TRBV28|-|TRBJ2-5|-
TGTGCCAGCAGTTTATTAGGGGCTGAGGAGACCCAGTACTTC
CASSLLGAEETQYF
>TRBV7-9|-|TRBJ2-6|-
TGTGCCAGCAGCTTAGACGGCTCTGGGGCCAACGTCCTGACTTTC
CASSLDGSGANVLTF
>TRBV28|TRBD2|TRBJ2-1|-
TGTGCCAGCAGTTCATCCGCCGGGACTAGCGGGTTCGATGAGCAGTTCTTC
CASSSSAGTSGFDEQFF
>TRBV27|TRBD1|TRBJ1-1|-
TGTGCCAGCAGTGTGGGACAGGCAAGTTTAGGTGAAGCTTTCTTT
CASSVGQASLGEAFF
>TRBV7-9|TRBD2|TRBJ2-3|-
TGTGCCAGCACTTTATCCGCGGGAGTCGCAGATACGCAGTATTTT
CASTLSAGVADTQYF
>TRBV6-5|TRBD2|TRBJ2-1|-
TGTGCCAGCAGTTATGCACTAGCGGGCAATGAGCAGTTCTTC
CASSYALAGNEQFF
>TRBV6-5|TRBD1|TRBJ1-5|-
TGTGCCAGCAGTACAGGGGGCAATCAGCCCCAGCATTTT
CASSTGGNQPQHF
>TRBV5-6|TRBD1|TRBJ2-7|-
TGTGCCAGCAGCACCCCGGACAGGCCCACCCTCTACGAGCAGTACTTC
CASSTPDRPTLYEQYF
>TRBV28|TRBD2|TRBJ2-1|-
TGTGCCAGCAGTTTATGGGGCGGGAGCCGCTACAATGAGCAGTTCTTC
CASSLWGGSRYNEQFF
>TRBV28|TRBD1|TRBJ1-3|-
TGTGCCAGCTTCCCGGGACAGGCGATTCTCTCTGGAAACACCATATATTTT
CASFPGQAILSGNTIYF
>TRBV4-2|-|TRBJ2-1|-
TGTGCCAGCAGCCAAGGGGAAGCGGAGGACTCCTACAATGAGCAGTTCTTC
CASSQGEAEDSYNEQFF
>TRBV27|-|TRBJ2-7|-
TGTGCCAGCAGTCTACTTGGGCGCGCCTACGAGCAGTACTTC
CASSLLGRAYEQYF
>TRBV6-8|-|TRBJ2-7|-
TGTGCCAGCAGTTACGCCGGACACCTACTCTCCCCCTCTGAGAACTTC
CASSYAGHLLSPSENF
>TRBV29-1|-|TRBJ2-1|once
TGCAGCGCTCGGAGGTCTCACAATGAGCAGTTCTTC
CSARRSHNEQFF
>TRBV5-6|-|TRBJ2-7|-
TGTGCCAGCAGCTTTGGGCTGGGCAACGAGCAGTACTTC
CASSFGLGNEQYF
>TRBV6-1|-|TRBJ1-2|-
TGTGCCAGCTCGCAAGGGGACACAGCTAACTATGGCTACACCTTC
CASSQGDTANYGYTF
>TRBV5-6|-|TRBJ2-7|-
TGTGCCAGCAGCTCAGGACAGATCGGAACCTACGAGCAGTACTTC
CASSSGQIGTYEQYF
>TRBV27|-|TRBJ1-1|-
TGTGCCAGCAGTCCCGCGGGTTGGTTGAACACTGAAGCTTTCTTT
CASSPAGWLNTEAFF
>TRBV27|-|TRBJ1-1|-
TGTGCCAGCGGGCCCCCGCGAGGGATGAACACTGAAGCTTTCTTT
CASGPPRGMNTEAFF
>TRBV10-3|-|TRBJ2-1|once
TGTGCCATCAGTGAAGGGAGCTACAATGAGCAGTTCTTC
CAISEGSYNEQFF